This TCR beta chain was captured by sequencing in a study of CD8 T cells in Susac syndrome (dated by TCRdb to 2018 to 2020). Study-level background: The study used repertoire sequencing to test whether antigen drove CD8+ T cell activation and differentiation in Susac syndrome. Study-wide conclusions, independent of this receptor: The study acknowledged that relatively few individuals were included in the TCR sequencing and HLA analysis.

RNA was extracted using the RNeasy kit, and about 0.5 to 1 ug of the RNA was reverse transcribed with random hexamers. TCR beta CDR3 regions were amplified with the immunoSEQ multiplex PCR assay covering 54 Vbeta and 13 Jbeta segments. Bias from PCR amplification was corrected by using a synthetic template baseline for primer optimization and for computational correction. For the original study's pipeline: Reads were assigned to V, D and J genes according to IMGT and analyzed in immunoSEQ Analyzer, with only productive sequences retained. To calculate clonality, Shannon entropy was normalized by log2 of the number of productive unique sequences and then subtracted from one. Public and private clones were assessed among the 100 most prevalent clones of each patient and control. Clones were defined as Susac-specific if absent from the healthy and MS cohorts, from 900 to 1,200 published viral clones and from other ImmuneACCESS disease sequences. The public reads were reanalyzed by TCRdb: fastp trimming at Q25, MiXCR alignment, in-frame beta chains only. One record per CDR3 amino acid sequence lists the most common genes and DNA. TCRdb's processing, not the study's, gives the V and J calls here. This sample comprises about 130,000 distinct CDR3 sequences, over 90% of them detected only once. The ten largest clones capture around 0.12% of the sample.

High-throughput TCR beta sequencing profiled peripheral blood CD8+ and CD4+ T cells from healthy donors, Susac syndrome patients and multiple sclerosis patients. Healthy donors were included as age- and sex-matched controls. CD8+ TEMRA cells were enriched by FACS, while bulk CD8+ and CD4+ T cells were purified by magnetic negative isolation. Blood was drawn into EDTA tubes, processed within 24 hours, and PBMCs were isolated by density gradient centrifugation. PBMCs intended for TCR sequencing were cryopreserved in liquid nitrogen and were subsequently thawed in a 37 degrees C water bath. A purity of at least 90% was achieved for sorted or isolated CD4+, CD8+ and CD8+ TEMRA cells. Of note for this clonotype: What this receptor recognizes is not known. Per-base quality was not reported, and no clone a single base away is much larger than it.

The source of this sequence is a human donor in good health. The material sequenced was CD4+ T cells from PBMCs.

The nucleotide sequence is given as TGTGCCAGCAGCCTCCAGCCGGGACTCTACAATGAGCAGTTCTTC. It is translated as CASSLQPGLYNEQFF. In this chain, TRBV7-2 is recombined with TRBJ2-1; TRBD2 is a possible D gene, resting on 6 matching bases. The V and J ends are trimmed by 5 bases and 3 bases, leaving 14 bases between them. CDR1 SGHTA and CDR2 FQGNSA are derived from the germline V gene. The CDR3 starts with the cysteine, ends with the phenylalanine, and has 15 residues. Of the read, only the CDR3 DNA is kept; its 45 bases are in frame from base 1.